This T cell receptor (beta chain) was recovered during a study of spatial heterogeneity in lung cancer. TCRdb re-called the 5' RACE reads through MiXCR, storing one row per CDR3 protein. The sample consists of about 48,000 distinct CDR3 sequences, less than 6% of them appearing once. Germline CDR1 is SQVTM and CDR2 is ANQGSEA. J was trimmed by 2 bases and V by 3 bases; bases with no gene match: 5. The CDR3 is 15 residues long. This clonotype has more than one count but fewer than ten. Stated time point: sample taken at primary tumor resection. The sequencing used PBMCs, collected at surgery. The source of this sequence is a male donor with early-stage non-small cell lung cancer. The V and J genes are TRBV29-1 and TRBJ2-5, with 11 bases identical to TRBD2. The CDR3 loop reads CSVEVPSGRQETQYF. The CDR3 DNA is TGCAGCGTTGAGGTCCCTAGCGGGAGGCAAGAGACCCAGTACTTC. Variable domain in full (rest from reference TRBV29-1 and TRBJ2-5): SAVISQKPSRDICQRGTSLTIQCQVDSQVTMMFWYRQQPGQSLTLIATANQGSEATYESGFVIDKFPISRPNLTFSTLTVSNMSPEDSSIYLCSVEVPSGRQETQYFGPGTRLLVL.